This T cell receptor (beta chain) was captured in a study of blood T cell repertoires in COVID-19. Study context: Both acute and convalescent COVID-19 samples were obtained from the United States, Italy and Spain. PBMCs, B-cell-depleted T cells, or T cells were the source of the cDNA or gDNA that made up the material.

The CDR3 has 15 residues. Looked up from germline, CDR1 is MDHEN and CDR2 is SYDVKM. J gave up 2 bases and V 6 bases, and 7 bases lay outside the gene matches. Recruited during active infection, patients (from Seattle) were subsequently followed longitudinally. In the source study's methods: Amplification with reference gene primers provided the estimates of nucleated cell counts. Profiled with immunoSEQ multiplex PCR; TCRdb holds only in-frame clones, not every one. V and J calls and clone size come straight from that table; D and trimming were deduced from the DNA. The table shows 200,000 to 250,000 clones, with 86% occurring only once.

Sequenced input: peripheral blood. The gene calls are TRBV28 and TRBJ1-5; TRBD1 agrees at 7 bases. The TCR was taken from a woman in her forties or fifties with COVID-19, enrolled during active disease. The CDR3 here is CASRAQGEGNQPQHF. CDR3 bases: TGTGCCAGCAGGGCCCAGGGGGAGGGCAATCAGCCCCAGCATTTT.